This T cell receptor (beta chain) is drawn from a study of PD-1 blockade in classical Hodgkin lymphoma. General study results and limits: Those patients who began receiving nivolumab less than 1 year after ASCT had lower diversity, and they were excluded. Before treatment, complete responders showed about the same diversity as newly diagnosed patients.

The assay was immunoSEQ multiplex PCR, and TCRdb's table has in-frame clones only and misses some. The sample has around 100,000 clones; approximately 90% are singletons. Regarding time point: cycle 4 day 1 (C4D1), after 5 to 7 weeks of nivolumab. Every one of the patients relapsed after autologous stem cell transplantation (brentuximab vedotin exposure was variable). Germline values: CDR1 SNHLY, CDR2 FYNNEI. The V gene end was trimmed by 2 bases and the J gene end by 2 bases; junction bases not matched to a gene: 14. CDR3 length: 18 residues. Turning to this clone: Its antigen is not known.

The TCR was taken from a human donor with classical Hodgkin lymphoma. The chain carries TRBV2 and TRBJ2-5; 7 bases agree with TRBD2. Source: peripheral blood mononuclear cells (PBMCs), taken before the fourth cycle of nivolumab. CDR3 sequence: CASSESGVTAGRQETQYF. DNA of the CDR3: TGTGCCAGCAGTGAATCGGGGGTAACAGCGGGGCGGCAAGAGACCCAGTACTTC. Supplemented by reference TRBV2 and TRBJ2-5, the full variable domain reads EPEVTQTPSHQVTQMGQEVILRCVPISNHLYFYWYRQILGQKVEFLVSFYNNEISEKSEIFDDQFSVERPDGSNFTLKIRSTKLEDSAMYFCASSESGVTAGRQETQYFGPGTRLLVL.